The 23 T cell receptor beta chains given below trace back to one sample, sequenced in a study of a mutant IDH1 vaccine in newly diagnosed glioma. Antigens for these TCRs are unknown. Profiling relied on immunoSEQ multiplex PCR, and the TCRdb table lists in-frame clones only, not all of them. The repertoire consists of some 50,000 clones, with about 92% occurring once and the leading ten covering approximately 2.5%. Noted time point: week 35, safety follow-up. Each vaccine dose was 300 ug of mutant IDH1 20-mer peptide, with topical imiquimod. The source was PBMCs, collected from a glioma patient whose treatment included an IDH1 peptide vaccine. Receptors originate from a man in his fifties or sixties with glioma.

The chain joins TRBV6-6 to TRBJ1-6, with 7 nucleotides matching TRBD1. The CDR3 is made up of 16 amino acids. Per germline, CDR1 MNHNY and CDR2 SVGAGI (reference sequence). J was trimmed by 4 bases and V by 2 bases; bases with no gene match: 5. The CDR3 is CASSYLDRAYNSPLHF. Here the CDR3 DNA reads TGTGCCAGCAGTTACCTCGACAGGGCATATAATTCACCCCTCCACTTT.

The chain couples TRBV28 to TRBJ2-3; D assignment may be TRBD1 or TRBD2 (5 bases each). Looked up from germline, CDR1 is MDHEN and CDR2 is SYDVKM. The CDR3 covers 15 residues. V was pared by 6 bases and J by 1 base, with 14 bases between. The CDR3 DNA sequence: TGTGCCAGCAGCTATATCAGGGAGCGCACAGATACGCAGTATTTT. It encodes CASSYIRERTDTQYF.

The chain has TRBV6-4 and TRBJ2-2; 7 bases align to TRBD1. Germline CDR1 is MRHNA and CDR2 is SNTAGT. The length of the CDR3 is 14 residues. The V gene end was trimmed by 2 bases and the J gene end by 3 bases; junction bases not matched to a gene: 0. The CDR3 nucleotides are TGTGCCAGCAGTGACAGGGGGCACACCGGGGAGCTGTTTTTT. As protein: CASSDRGHTGELFF.

This rearrangement joins TRBV5-5 to TRBJ1-5; possibly TRBD1 for D (6 bases). This CDR3 is 15 amino acids long. The ends were cut back, 2 bases at V and 0 bases at J, with 9 bases in the middle. Germline V gene data show CDR1 as SGHKS and CDR2 as YYEKEE (reference sequence). The CDR3 coding sequence is TGTGCCAGCAGCTTTTGGACAGATAGCAATCAGCCCCAGCATTTT. Its protein product is CASSFWTDSNQPQHF. The complete variable domain, with remaining parts taken from reference TRBV5-5 and TRBJ1-5, reads DAGVTQSPTHLIKTRGQQVTLRCSPISGHKSVSWYQQVLGQGPQFIFQYYEKEERGRGNFPDRFSARQFPNYSSELNVNALLLGDSALYLCASSFWTDSNQPQHFGDGTRLSIL.

The rearrangement links TRBV19 to TRBJ1-5; D is unresolved. Germline loops: CDR1 LNHDA, CDR2 SQIVND (reference sequence). V gave up 5 bases and J gave up 1 base, with 6 bases separating them. This CDR3 is built from 13 residues. The CDR3 protein is CASSQDSNQPQHF. In DNA, the CDR3 is TGTGCCAGTAGTCAGGACAGCAATCAGCCCCAGCATTTT.

The rearrangement joins TRBV23-1 to TRBJ2-7; 7 nucleotides agree with TRBD1. TRBV23-1 carries the ORF label, with uncertain function. The CDR3 has 20 amino acids. V shed 2 bases and J 3 bases; nucleotides not matched to a gene: 22. CDR3 loop: CASSQKPLTGPIQEIYEQYF. CDR3 sequence (DNA): TGCGCCAGCAGTCAAAAACCGTTGACAGGGCCTATACAAGAAATCTACGAGCAGTACTTC.

This chain connects TRBV27 to TRBJ2-7; D may correspond to TRBD1 or TRBD2 (5 bases each). V lost 3 bases and J 4 bases, leaving 10 bases between the germline ends. Germline V gives CDR1 MNHEY, CDR2 SMNVEV (reference sequence). The CDR3 covers 13 residues. The CDR3 protein is CASSLNGGYEQYF. The CDR3 DNA reads as TGTGCCAGCAGTTTGAATGGGGGTTACGAGCAGTACTTC.

The chain has TRBV4-1 and TRBJ1-6; D ambiguous. Germline V CDR1 and CDR2: MGHRA, YSYEKL. The CDR3 covers 17 residues. V lost 0 bases and J lost 7, with 16 bases in between. CDR3: CASSQDPPGVLNSPLHF. DNA for the CDR3: TGCGCCAGCAGCCAAGATCCCCCGGGAGTGTTAAATTCACCCCTCCACTTT.

The chain uses TRBV7-2 and TRBJ2-7; D uncertain. Trimming took 5 bases from V and 1 from J, leaving 12 bases between them. This CDR3 contains 14 residues. In germline, CDR1 is SGHTA, CDR2 FQGNSA. DNA of the CDR3: TGTGCCAGCAGCCCCTGGACGGATTCCTACGAGCAGTACTTC. This translates into CASSPWTDSYEQYF.

This clone was recorded once. The chain links TRBV11-2 to TRBJ2-1, with 9 bases identical to TRBD2. The CDR3 is 19 amino acids. The germline CDR1 and CDR2 sequences are SGHAT and FQNNGV. V was pared by 4 bases and J by 3 bases, with 16 bases of the junction left unmatched. For the CDR3, the DNA is TGTGCCAGCAGCTCTAGGCGGCTAGCGGGACCTTCTTACTACAATGAGCAGTTCTTC. It specifies CASSSRRLAGPSYYNEQFF.

V usage is TRBV30 and J usage is TRBJ2-3; D gene ambiguous. Trimming pared 1 base from V and 2 bases from J, leaving 13 bases between. This CDR3 spans 15 amino acids. CDR1 and CDR2 from the germline V gene are GTSNPN and SVGIG (reference sequence). The CDR3 protein is CAWSALSSATDTQYF. The CDR3 nucleotides read TGTGCCTGGAGTGCCCTAAGCTCCGCCACAGATACGCAGTATTTT.

The rearrangement links TRBV15 to TRBJ1-6; the match to TRBD1 covers 7 bases. This CDR3 region has 17 residues. Germline CDR1 is LNHNV and CDR2 is YYDKDF (reference sequence). V lost 8 bases and J lost 7; bases outside the gene matches: 17. As DNA, the CDR3 is TGTGCCACCTGGCAAGGGGGCAGGGGGGGAAACAATTCACCCCTCCACTTT. Its translation is CATWQGGRGGNNSPLHF.

The chain carries TRBV28 and TRBJ2-3; either TRBD1 or TRBD2 may fit D (5 bases each). Looked up from germline, CDR1 is MDHEN and CDR2 is SYDVKM. V lost 5 bases to trimming and J lost 3 bases, with 12 bases between them. This CDR3 is built from 14 residues. The CDR3: CASSRDQLTDTQYF. The CDR3 DNA reads TGTGCCAGCAGTCGGGACCAGTTAACAGATACGCAGTATTTT.

Comment on this clone: The same CDR3 can be traced to other DNA sequences in this sample. The V call is TRBV19, the J call TRBJ1-5; 7 bases agree with TRBD1. V dropped 9 bases and J dropped 2; count of bases not matched to a gene: 4. The V gene's germline CDR1 is LNHDA and CDR2 SQIVND (reference sequence). The CDR3 runs to 13 residues. The CDR3 sequence: CASRRGRNQPQHF. CDR3 nucleotide sequence: TGTGCCAGCAGGAGGGGGCGCAATCAGCCCCAGCATTTT.

This chain links TRBV10-3 with TRBJ2-7; the match to TRBD2 covers 12 bases. CDR1 ENHRY and CDR2 SYGVKD come from the germline V gene. The ends lost 6 bases at V and 5 bases at J; junction bases unmatched: 5. This CDR3 is 14 amino acids long. The CDR3, as DNA: TGTGCCATCAGGCCTAGCGGGAGGGCCCACGAGCAGTACTTC. Amino acids: CAIRPSGRAHEQYF.

The rearrangement joins TRBV4-1 to TRBJ2-1; TRBD2 agrees at 10 bases. Germline CDR1 MGHRA, CDR2 YSYEKL. This CDR3 region has 17 residues. With 1 base clipped from V and 8 bases from J, the junction kept 11 bases outside the gene matches. The CDR3 is CASSQGTSGPKWDEQFF. The CDR3 DNA is TGCGCCAGCAGCCAAGGGACTAGCGGCCCCAAGTGGGATGAGCAGTTCTTC.

V usage is TRBV27 and J usage is TRBJ2-7; TRBD1 matches 8 bases. The CDR3 length is 15 residues. Germline V gene sequence: CDR1 MNHEY, CDR2 SMNVEV (reference sequence). The trim removed 5 bases at V and 0 bases at J, leaving 6 bases unmatched. The CDR3 coding sequence is TGTGCCAGCAGTCTGGACGGACAGGGCTCCTACGAGCAGTACTTC. It yields the protein CASSLDGQGSYEQYF.

The CDR3 protein is CASTRDIYNEQFF. CDR3 bases: TGTGCCAGCACCCGGGACATTTACAATGAGCAGTTCTTC. The chain uses TRBV6-5 and TRBJ2-1, with D tentatively TRBD1 (6 bases). The CDR3 has 13 residues. The V gene's germline CDR1 is MNHEY and CDR2 SVGAGI. Trimming pared 7 bases from V and 4 bases from J, leaving 11 bases between.

The V call is TRBV5-4, the J call TRBJ1-5; a weak D match, TRBD1 (6 bases). The CDR3 spans 15 residues. The V end lost 0 bases, the J end lost 2 bases, and 9 bases lay between the germline ends. Per germline, CDR1 SGHNT and CDR2 YYREEE (reference sequence). The CDR3, as DNA: TGTGCCAGCAGCTTGGGAGGGGGACGCAATCAGCCCCAGCATTTT. Its protein is CASSLGGGRNQPQHF.

The rearrangement joins TRBV5-5 to TRBJ1-6; a possible D gene is TRBD1 (5 bases). From germline, CDR1 is SGHKS and CDR2 YYEKEE (reference sequence). Trimming took off 2 bases at V and 7 bases at J, with 7 bases between the two ends. This CDR3 region has 13 residues. The CDR3 nucleotides read TGTGCCAGCAGCTTACGGGGGAATTCACCCCTCCACTTT. Translation gives CASSLRGNSPLHF.

The chain combines TRBV19 with TRBJ2-7; D gene uncertain. The germline CDR1 and CDR2 sequences are LNHDA and SQIVND (reference sequence). This CDR3 is built from 12 residues. V lost 3 bases and J lost 4, with 7 bases in between. CDR3 region: CASSMDHYEQYF. The DNA for the CDR3 is TGTGCCAGTAGTATGGACCATTACGAGCAGTACTTC.

The rearrangement uses TRBV27 and TRBJ2-5; D is possibly TRBD1 (6 bases). Per germline, CDR1 MNHEY and CDR2 SMNVEV (reference sequence). V lost 8 bases, J lost 5 bases, and 18 bases lay in between. The CDR3 runs 14 residues. The CDR3 DNA reads as TGTGCCAGCCGTCAGGGGTGGGGTCCGGAGACCCAGTACTTC. Amino acid sequence: CASRQGWGPETQYF.

The chain is built from TRBV27 and TRBJ2-7, with 8 bases matching TRBD2. In germline, CDR1 is MNHEY, CDR2 SMNVEV (reference sequence). This CDR3 is 17 amino acids long. The junction had 11 bases not matched to a gene; V was cut back by 3 bases and J by 1 base. The CDR3 DNA reads as TGTGCCAGCAGTTTCTCCCCTGGGGCGGGAGGATCCTACGAGCAGTACTTC. The encoded protein is CASSFSPGAGGSYEQYF.